The present TCR beta chain was sequenced within a study of CD8+ T cells in alopecia areata. The study's findings and limits: Lesional scalp, notably in alopecia totalis/universalis, had clonality above that of normal scalp. Tofacitinib did not eliminate many expanded lesional clones from scalp or blood.

The CDR3 extends over 14 amino acids. Germline CDR1 SGHDN, CDR2 FVKESK. Trimming stripped 4 bases from V and 9 bases from J, with 16 bases between. Notes on this clone: What it binds is unknown.

Once RNA had been extracted, it was reverse transcribed into cDNA to act as the sequencing template. Some clones are missing from TCRdb's copy, which holds only in-frame ones; the method was immunoSEQ multiplex PCR. The sample records about 190,000 clones, around three fifths being singletons. Treatment reported: oral pan-JAK inhibitor, 5-10 mg twice daily. Peripheral blood samples and lesional scalp punch biopsies were obtained from alopecia areata patients. The gene calls are TRBV14 and TRBJ2-1; unclear D gene. Here the sequenced sample was CD4+ T cells sorted from blood, taken around week 49, from a patient treated with tofacitinib. This TCR came from a human donor with alopecia areata. The CDR3 DNA is TGTGCCAGCAGCCCAATGGACGGTGGCACTGAGCAGTTCTTC. Translated: CASSPMDGGTEQFF.